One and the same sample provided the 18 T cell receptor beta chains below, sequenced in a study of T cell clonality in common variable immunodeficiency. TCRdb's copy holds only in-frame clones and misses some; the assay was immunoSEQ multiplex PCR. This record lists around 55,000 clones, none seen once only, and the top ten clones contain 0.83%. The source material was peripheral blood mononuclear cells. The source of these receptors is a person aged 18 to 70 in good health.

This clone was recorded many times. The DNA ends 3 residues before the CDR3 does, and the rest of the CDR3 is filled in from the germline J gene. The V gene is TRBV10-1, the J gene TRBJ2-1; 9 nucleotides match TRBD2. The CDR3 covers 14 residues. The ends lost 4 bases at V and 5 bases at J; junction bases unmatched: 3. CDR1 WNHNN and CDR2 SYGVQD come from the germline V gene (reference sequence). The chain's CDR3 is CASSGLAGNNEQFF. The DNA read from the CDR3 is TGCGCCAGCAGTGGGCTAGCGGGGAACAATGAG.

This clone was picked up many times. The CDR3 loop reads CSAQSSGGRNEQFF. The sequenced part of the CDR3 DNA is TGCAGTGCCCAGTCTAGCGGGGGTCGGAATGAG. V is TRBV20-1 and J is TRBJ2-1; 10 bases agree with TRBD2. Read data end 3 residues before the CDR3 end; the end is taken from the germline J gene. The CDR3 runs 14 residues. V trimming: 6 bases; J trimming: 7 bases; junction bases outside the gene matches: 9. Germline V gene lookup returns CDR1 DFQATT and CDR2 SNEGSKA (reference sequence).

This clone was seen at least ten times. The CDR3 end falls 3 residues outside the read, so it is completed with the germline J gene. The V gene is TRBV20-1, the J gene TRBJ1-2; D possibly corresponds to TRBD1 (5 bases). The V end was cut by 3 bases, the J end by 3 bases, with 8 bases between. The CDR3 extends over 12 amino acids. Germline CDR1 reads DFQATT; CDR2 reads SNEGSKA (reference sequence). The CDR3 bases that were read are TGCAGTGCTAGGGACACCGACTATGGC. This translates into CSARDTDYG. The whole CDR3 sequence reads CSARDTDYGYTF.

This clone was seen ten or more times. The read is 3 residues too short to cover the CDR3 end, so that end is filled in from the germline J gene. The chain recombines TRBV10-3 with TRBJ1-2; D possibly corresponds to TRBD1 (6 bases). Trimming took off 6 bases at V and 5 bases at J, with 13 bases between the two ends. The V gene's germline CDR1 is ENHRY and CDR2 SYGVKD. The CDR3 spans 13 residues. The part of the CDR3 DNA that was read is TGTGCCATCAGACAGGGATTAGGGTATGGC. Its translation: CAIRQGLGYG. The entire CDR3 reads CAIRQGLGYGYTF.

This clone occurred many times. CDR3 DNA, as far as it was read: TGTGCCAGCTACCGACAGGGGGCTTTACCAGCAACTAATGAAAAA. Protein sequence: CASYRQGALPATNEK. The entire CDR3 protein is CASYRQGALPATNEKLFF. The chain employs TRBV2 and TRBJ1-4; 10 positions agree with TRBD1. From the germline J gene comes the end of the CDR3, since the read stops 3 residues before it. J gave up 0 bases and V 8 bases, and 12 bases lay outside the gene matches. Germline assignment: CDR1 SNHLY and CDR2 FYNNEI. The CDR3 loop spans 18 amino acids.

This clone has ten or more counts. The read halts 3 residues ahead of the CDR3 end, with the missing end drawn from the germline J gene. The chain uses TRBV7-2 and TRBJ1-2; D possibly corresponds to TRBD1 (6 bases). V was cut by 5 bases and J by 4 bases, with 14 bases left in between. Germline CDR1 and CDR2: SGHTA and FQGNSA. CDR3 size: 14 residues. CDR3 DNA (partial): TGTGCCAGCAGCCAACACAGGGATGCCTATGGC. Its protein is CASSQHRDAYG. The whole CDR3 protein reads CASSQHRDAYGYTF. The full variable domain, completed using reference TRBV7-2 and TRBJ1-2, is GAGVSQSPSNKVTEKGKDVELRCDPISGHTALYWYRQSLGQGLEFLIYFQGNSAPDKSGLPSDRFSAERTGGSVSTLTIQRTQQEDSAVYLCASSQHRDAYGYTFGSGTRLTVV.

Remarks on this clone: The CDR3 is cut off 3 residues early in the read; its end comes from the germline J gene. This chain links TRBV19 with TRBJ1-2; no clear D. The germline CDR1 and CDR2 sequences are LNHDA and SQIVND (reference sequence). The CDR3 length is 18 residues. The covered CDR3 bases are TGTGCCAGTAGTCCCCGGGTTGGCGGGAGGGCCAGGTTGAATGAC. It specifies CASSPRVGGRARLND. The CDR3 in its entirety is CASSPRVGGRARLNDYTF.

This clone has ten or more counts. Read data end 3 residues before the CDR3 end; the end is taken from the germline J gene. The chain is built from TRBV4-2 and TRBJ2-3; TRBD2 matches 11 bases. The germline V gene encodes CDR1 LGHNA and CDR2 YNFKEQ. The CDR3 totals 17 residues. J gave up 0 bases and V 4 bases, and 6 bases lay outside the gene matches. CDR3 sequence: CASSPGTSGSSTDTQYF. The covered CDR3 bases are TGTGCCAGCAGCCCCGGGACTAGCGGAAGTAGCACAGATACG.

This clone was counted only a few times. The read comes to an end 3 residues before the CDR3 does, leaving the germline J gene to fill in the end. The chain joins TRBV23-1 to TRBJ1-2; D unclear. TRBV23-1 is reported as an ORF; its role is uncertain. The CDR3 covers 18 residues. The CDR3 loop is CASSQITSSQSSYNDYTF. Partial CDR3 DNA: TGCGCCAGCAGTCAAATAACTAGCTCCCAGAGCTCCTACAATGAC.

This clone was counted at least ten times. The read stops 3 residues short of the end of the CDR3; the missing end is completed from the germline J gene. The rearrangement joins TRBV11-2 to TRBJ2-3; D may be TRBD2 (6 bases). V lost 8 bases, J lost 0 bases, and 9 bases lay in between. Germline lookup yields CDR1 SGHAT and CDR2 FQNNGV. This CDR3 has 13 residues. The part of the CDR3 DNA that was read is TGTGCCAGCGGGGGGAGTAGCACAGATACG. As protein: CASGGSSTDT. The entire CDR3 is CASGGSSTDTQYF.

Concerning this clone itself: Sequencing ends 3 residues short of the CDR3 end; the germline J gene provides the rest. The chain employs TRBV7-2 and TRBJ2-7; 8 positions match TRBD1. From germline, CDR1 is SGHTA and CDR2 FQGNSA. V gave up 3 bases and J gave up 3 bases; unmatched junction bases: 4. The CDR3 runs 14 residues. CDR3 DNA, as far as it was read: TGTGCCAGCAGCTTCGGACAGGGTCGCTACGAG. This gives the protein CASSFGQGRYE. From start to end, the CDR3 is CASSFGQGRYEQYF.

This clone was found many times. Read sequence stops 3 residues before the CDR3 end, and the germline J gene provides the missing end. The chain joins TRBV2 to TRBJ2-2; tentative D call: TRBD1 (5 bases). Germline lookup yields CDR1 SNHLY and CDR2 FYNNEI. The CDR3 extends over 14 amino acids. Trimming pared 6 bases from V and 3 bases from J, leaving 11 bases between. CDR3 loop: CASREPRDTGELFF. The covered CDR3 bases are TGTGCCAGCAGGGAGCCCAGGGACACCGGGGAG.

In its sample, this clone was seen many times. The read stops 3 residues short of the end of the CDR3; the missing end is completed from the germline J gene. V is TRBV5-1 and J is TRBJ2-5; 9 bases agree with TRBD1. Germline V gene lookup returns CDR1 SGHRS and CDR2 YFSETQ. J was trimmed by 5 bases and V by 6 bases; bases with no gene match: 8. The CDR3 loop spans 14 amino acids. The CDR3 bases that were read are TGCGCCAGCACCCCGCGACAGGGGGAGGAGACC. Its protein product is CASTPRQGEET. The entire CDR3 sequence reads CASTPRQGEETQYF.

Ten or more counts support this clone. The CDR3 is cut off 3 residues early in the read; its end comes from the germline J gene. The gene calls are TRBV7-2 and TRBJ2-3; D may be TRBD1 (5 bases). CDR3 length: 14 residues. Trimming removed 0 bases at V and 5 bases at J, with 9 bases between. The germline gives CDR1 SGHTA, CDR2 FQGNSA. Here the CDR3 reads CASSLAREKDTQYF. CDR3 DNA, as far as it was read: TGTGCCAGCAGCTTAGCCAGGGAAAAAGATACG.

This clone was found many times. CDR3 amino acids: CASSLGSVQNTGELFF. CDR3 DNA, as far as it was read: TGCGCCAGCAGCTTGGGGTCTGTACAAAACACCGGGGAG. The gene calls are TRBV5-1 and TRBJ2-2; D is unclear. The read falls 3 residues short of the CDR3 end, and the missing part is taken from the germline J gene. This CDR3 has 16 amino acids. V was pared by 0 bases and J by 2 bases, with 11 bases between. Germline loops: CDR1 SGHRS, CDR2 YFSETQ.

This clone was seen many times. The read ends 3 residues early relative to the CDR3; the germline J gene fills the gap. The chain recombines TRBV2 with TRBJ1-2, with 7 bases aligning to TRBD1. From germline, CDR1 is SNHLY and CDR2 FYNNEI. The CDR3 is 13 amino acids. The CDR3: CASRDDRDLGYTF. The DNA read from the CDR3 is TGTGCCAGCAGAGATGACAGGGATCTAGGC.

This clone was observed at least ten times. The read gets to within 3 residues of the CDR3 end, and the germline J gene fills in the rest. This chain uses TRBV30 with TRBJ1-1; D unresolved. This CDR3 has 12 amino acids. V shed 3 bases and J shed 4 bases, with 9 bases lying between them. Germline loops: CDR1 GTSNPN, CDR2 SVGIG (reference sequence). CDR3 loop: CAWSPEGTEAFF. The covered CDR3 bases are TGTGCCTGGAGCCCCGAGGGCACTGAA.

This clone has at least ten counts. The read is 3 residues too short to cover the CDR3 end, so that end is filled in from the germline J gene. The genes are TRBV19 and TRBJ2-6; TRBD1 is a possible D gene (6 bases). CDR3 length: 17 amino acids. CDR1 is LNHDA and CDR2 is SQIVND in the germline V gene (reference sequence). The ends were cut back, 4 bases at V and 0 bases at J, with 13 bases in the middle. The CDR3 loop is CASSKQGYLSGANVLTF. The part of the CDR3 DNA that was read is TGTGCCAGTAGTAAACAGGGCTACCTCTCTGGGGCCAACGTC.